Below, 31 T cell receptor beta chains from the same sample are listed, as sequenced in a study of blood T cells in healthy people across ages. Next came a second PCR, run for roughly 6 to 11 cycles, which used a sample-barcoded 5' primer along with a J-beta primer mix. TCRdb reprocessed the 5' RACE reads with MiXCR, giving one entry per CDR3 protein. This table has over 1,200,000 distinct CDR3 sequences, 45% to 70% appearing once. Material: blood. The receptors were sampled from a man aged 18 to 29 in good health.

This chain uses TRBV20-1 with TRBJ1-4; D unresolved. The CDR3 loop spans 15 amino acids. Germline V gene sequence: CDR1 DFQATT, CDR2 SNEGSKA (reference sequence). Trimming removed 3 bases at V and 6 bases at J, with 17 bases between. The CDR3 loop is CSARGVTSGYEKLFF. In DNA form, the CDR3 reads TGCAGTGCTAGGGGCGTTACATCTGGGTATGAAAAACTGTTTTTT.

V is TRBV5-1 and J is TRBJ1-1, with a weak D call TRBD1 (5 bases). V shed 1 base and J shed 0 bases, with 10 bases lying between them. CDR3 size: 15 residues. Germline lookup yields CDR1 SGHRS and CDR2 YFSETQ. This CDR3 is CASSLYQGMNTEAFF. As DNA, the CDR3 is TGCGCCAGCAGCTTGTATCAGGGCATGAACACTGAAGCTTTCTTT.

The chain joins TRBV11-2 to TRBJ2-4; the D is unclear. Near its end, the DNA agrees better with TRBJ2-7, so the J call may be wrong. Germline V gene sequence: CDR1 SGHAT, CDR2 FQNNGV. This CDR3 has 11 residues. This CDR3 reads CAHQSCYEQYF. CDR3 DNA: TGTGCCCACCAGAGTTGTTACGAGCAGTACTTC.

Regarding this clonotype: Mismatch with germline at one junction end may stem from a read error. The V gene is TRBV4-3, the J gene TRBJ2-3, with 8 bases fitting TRBD2. The CDR3 runs to 18 residues. From germline, CDR1 is LGHNA and CDR2 YSLEER. CDR3 loop: CASSRSLGWLAGTDTQYF. As DNA, the CDR3 is TGCGCCAGCAGCCGATCCCTAGGCTGGCTAGCGGGCACGGATACGCAGTATTTT.

V is TRBV6-5 and J is TRBJ2-7, with TRBD1 as a possible D gene (6 bases). This CDR3 contains 15 residues. Germline CDR1 reads MNHEY; CDR2 reads SVGAGI. Trimming took off 2 bases at V and 0 bases at J, with 11 bases between the two ends. This CDR3 reads CASSYRQAHSYEQYF. DNA of the CDR3: TGTGCCAGCAGTTACCGACAGGCTCACTCCTACGAGCAGTACTTC.

This clonotype occurred a few times. The chain's CDR3 is CASSSLVLEAATDTQYF. The CDR3 region has the DNA TGTGCCAGCAGTTCGCTAGTTTTGGAGGCCGCTACAGATACGCAGTATTTT. This rearrangement joins TRBV28 to TRBJ2-3, with D maybe TRBD2 (5 bases). CDR1 and CDR2 from the germline V gene are MDHEN and SYDVKM. Trimming took off 4 bases at V and 3 bases at J, with 20 bases between the two ends. The CDR3 consists of 17 residues.

The chain uses TRBV5-1 and TRBJ2-1; 8 nucleotides match TRBD1. J lost 7 bases, V lost 2 bases, and 11 bases had no gene match. Per germline, CDR1 SGHRS and CDR2 YFSETQ. This CDR3 has 16 amino acids. The CDR3 DNA reads as TGCGCCAGCAGCTTCGTAGCGACAGGGGATCAGAATGAGCAGTTCTTC. The encoded protein is CASSFVATGDQNEQFF.

This clonotype occurred a few times. The chain links TRBV27 to TRBJ2-5, with unresolved D. The V gene's germline CDR1 is MNHEY and CDR2 SMNVEV (reference sequence). The V and J ends lost 1 base and 2 bases respectively, with 8 bases between them. The length of the CDR3 is 14 residues. The CDR3 here is CASSLWPEQETQYF. The CDR3 DNA reads as TGTGCCAGCAGTTTATGGCCAGAGCAAGAGACCCAGTACTTC.

The V call is TRBV20-1, the J call TRBJ2-7; D remains unclear. Trimming pared 6 bases from V and 4 bases from J, leaving 10 bases between. Per germline, CDR1 DFQATT and CDR2 SNEGSKA (reference sequence). The length of the CDR3 is 11 residues. The CDR3 protein is CSASFPYEQYF. For the CDR3, the DNA is TGCAGTGCATCGTTTCCGTACGAGCAGTACTTC.

The rearrangement links TRBV7-6 to TRBJ2-1; the match to TRBD2 covers 9 bases. Trimming at V came to 2 bases and at J to 7 bases, leaving 9 bases not matched to a gene. Germline V gene sequence: CDR1 SGHVS, CDR2 FNYEAQ. The length of the CDR3 is 16 residues. Here the CDR3 reads CASSLSLAGARNEQFF. The DNA for the CDR3 is TGTGCCAGCAGCTTATCCTTAGCGGGGGCGAGGAATGAGCAGTTCTTC. Drawing the rest from reference TRBV7-6 and TRBJ2-1, the complete variable domain is GAGVSQSPRYKVTKRGQDVALRCDPISGHVSLYWYRQALGQGPEFLTYFNYEAQQDKSGLPNDRFSAERPEGSISTLTIQRTEQRDSAMYRCASSLSLAGARNEQFFGPGTRLTVL.

The chain employs TRBV7-9 and TRBJ1-4; TRBD1 matches 8 bases. V shed 5 bases, J shed 3 bases, and the junction held 5 bases outside the gene matches. In germline, CDR1 is SEHNR, CDR2 FQNEAQ (reference sequence). CDR3 length equals 15 residues. CDR3 protein: CASSLATGANEKLFF. The CDR3 DNA sequence: TGTGCCAGCAGCCTCGCGACAGGGGCTAATGAAAAACTGTTTTTT.

The rearrangement links TRBV7-9 to TRBJ2-3; 7 nucleotides align to TRBD1. Germline-derived CDR1 and CDR2 are SEHNR and FQNEAQ (reference sequence). The CDR3 runs to 13 residues. Trimming cost V 2 bases and J 6 bases; bases outside gene matches: 2. The CDR3 DNA reads TGTGCCAGCAGCTTACCGGGACAGGATACGCAGTATTTT. Translation: CASSLPGQDTQYF. Supplemented by reference TRBV7-9 and TRBJ2-3, the full variable domain reads DTGVSQNPRHKITKRGQNVTFRCDPISEHNRLYWYRQTLGQGPEFLTYFQNEAQLEKSRLLSDRFSAERPKGSFSTLEIQRTEQGDSAMYLCASSLPGQDTQYFGPGTRLTVL.

V usage is TRBV7-2 and J usage is TRBJ2-5, with TRBD1 as a possible D gene (6 bases). The CDR3 length is 12 residues. V was shortened by 1 base and J by 13 bases, with 13 bases between the two germline ends. Germline V lookup: CDR1 SGHTA, CDR2 FQGNSA. Written as DNA, the CDR3 is TGTGCCAGCAGCTTAGTAGGGGGTACAGGGTACTTC. This translates into CASSLVGGTGYF.

The CDR3 coding sequence is TGTGCCAGCAGCCAACGAATTACCTCTAGCACAGATACGCAGTATTTT. Encoded protein: CASSQRITSSTDTQYF. V is TRBV3-1 and J is TRBJ2-3; D unclear. V was shortened by 2 bases and J by 0 bases, with 12 bases between the two germline ends. CDR3 length: 16 residues. The germline CDR1 and CDR2 sequences are LGHDT and YNNKEL (reference sequence).

J is TRBJ2-7 and V is TRBV4-3; 8 bases agree with TRBD2. J was trimmed by 3 bases and V by 4 bases; bases with no gene match: 14. CDR1 is LGHNA and CDR2 is YSLEER in the germline V gene. This CDR3 spans 17 amino acids. The CDR3 spells CASSRVVNGGDIYEQYF. Written as DNA, the CDR3 is TGCGCCAGCAGCCGAGTAGTAAACGGGGGGGATATCTACGAGCAGTACTTC.

The chain links TRBV14 to TRBJ2-1, with 7 positions matching TRBD1. The DNA end favors TRBJ2-7, so the J call may be wrong. Germline-derived CDR1 and CDR2 are SGHDN and FVKESK. This CDR3 contains 15 residues. The CDR3 nucleotides are TGTGCCAGCAGCCAAGTGGAGACAGGGTTCTACGAGCAGTACTTC. Translated, it gives CASSQVETGFYEQYF.

V is TRBV5-1 and J is TRBJ2-5, with 7 bases aligning to TRBD2. The ends lost 5 bases at V and 5 bases at J; junction bases unmatched: 21. Germline lookup yields CDR1 SGHRS and CDR2 YFSETQ. The CDR3 extends over 18 amino acids. CDR3 region: CASSQWAQGAGLMETQYF. The CDR3 DNA reads TGCGCCAGCAGTCAATGGGCGCAGGGTGCGGGACTAATGGAGACCCAGTACTTC.

There are a few counts of this clonotype. The chain links TRBV10-3 to TRBJ2-5; D is perhaps TRBD2 (5 bases). V lost 6 bases, J lost 2 bases, and 10 bases lay in between. The CDR3 totals 13 residues. The germline CDR1 and CDR2 sequences are ENHRY and SYGVKD. DNA for the CDR3: TGTGCCATCAGAGGGAGCAGTCAAGAGACCCAGTACTTC. Translating gives CAIRGSSQETQYF.

The rearrangement joins TRBV11-2 to TRBJ2-2; no reliable D call. V lost 8 bases and J 0 bases, leaving 22 bases between the germline ends. Germline V gene lookup returns CDR1 SGHAT and CDR2 FQNNGV. The CDR3 spans 18 residues. The CDR3 loop is CASGSLPGDGTNTGELFF. The CDR3 region has the DNA TGTGCCAGCGGATCTTTACCCGGAGACGGTACGAACACCGGGGAGCTGTTTTTT.

The chain recombines TRBV6-6 with TRBJ2-1, with 7 bases aligning to TRBD2. CDR3 length: 16 amino acids. Germline CDR1 MNHNY, CDR2 SVGAGI (reference sequence). The V gene end was trimmed by 4 bases and the J gene end by 8 bases; junction bases not matched to a gene: 14. In DNA form, the CDR3 reads TGTGCCAGCAGTTCCCAGCGACGGGAGGTGGCCCATGAGCAGTTCTTC. This codes for CASSSQRREVAHEQFF.

The chain's CDR3 is CASRNVRNLTQYF. Written as DNA, the CDR3 is TGTGCCAGCAGGAACGTGAGGAACCTTACGCAGTATTTT. This rearrangement joins TRBV7-9 to TRBJ2-3; D gene uncertain. V gave up 6 bases and J gave up 8 bases, with 15 bases separating them. This CDR3 spans 13 amino acids. The germline gives CDR1 SEHNR, CDR2 FQNEAQ (reference sequence).

A few counts support this clonotype. The chain combines TRBV9 with TRBJ2-5; D uncertain. The V gene's germline CDR1 is SGDLS and CDR2 YYNGEE. V lost 2 bases, J lost 3 bases, and 8 bases lay in between. The CDR3 sequence is 13 residues long. The DNA for the CDR3 is TGTGCCAGCAGCGTTTATTCTGAAGAGACCCAGTACTTC. It translates to CASSVYSEETQYF.

The chain recombines TRBV7-2 with TRBJ2-7, with 12 bases matching TRBD2. V shed 3 bases, J shed 6 bases, and the junction held 9 bases outside the gene matches. This CDR3 contains 16 residues. Per germline, CDR1 SGHTA and CDR2 FQGNSA. The CDR3 DNA sequence: TGTGCCAGCAGCTTGGAATGGCTAGCGGGGGGGCTCGAGCAGTACTTC. Its protein is CASSLEWLAGGLEQYF.

The rearrangement joins TRBV7-9 to TRBJ1-6, with unresolved D. The CDR3 runs 14 residues. Trimming took 3 bases from V and 6 from J, leaving 9 bases between them. CDR1 and CDR2 from the germline V gene are SEHNR and FQNEAQ (reference sequence). CDR3 in amino acids: CASSFPGANSPLHF. The CDR3 DNA is TGTGCCAGCAGCTTCCCGGGAGCTAATTCACCCCTCCACTTT. Complete variable domain (other parts from reference TRBV7-9 and TRBJ1-6): DTGVSQNPRHKITKRGQNVTFRCDPISEHNRLYWYRQTLGQGPEFLTYFQNEAQLEKSRLLSDRFSAERPKGSFSTLEIQRTEQGDSAMYLCASSFPGANSPLHFGNGTRLTVT.

This clonotype came up a few times. V is TRBV9 and J is TRBJ1-4; unclear D gene. Germline V CDR1 and CDR2: SGDLS, YYNGEE. Trimming took off 3 bases at V and 2 bases at J, with 20 bases between the two ends. The CDR3 runs to 18 residues. CDR3 in amino acids: CASSDSLGEGATNEKLFF. In nucleotides, the CDR3 is TGTGCCAGCAGCGATTCGCTAGGAGAGGGAGCCACTAATGAAAAACTGTTTTTT.

CDR3 amino acids: CASSLSGRGIYEQYF. The CDR3 DNA follows: TGCGCCAGCAGCCTCAGCGGGAGAGGAATCTACGAGCAGTACTTC. The chain uses TRBV5-1 and TRBJ2-7; 8 positions match TRBD2. CDR1 is SGHRS, CDR2 YFSETQ, per germline. Unmatched junction bases numbered 9, after V lost 4 bases and J lost 3 bases. The CDR3 is made up of 15 amino acids.

This chain joins TRBV6-2 or TRBV6-3 and TRBJ2-7, with a weak D call TRBD2 (5 bases). Trimming removed 4 bases from V and 3 bases from J, with 16 bases in between. The CDR3 has 15 amino acids. The germline V gene encodes CDR1 MNHEY and CDR2 SVGEGT. DNA of the CDR3: TGTGCCAGCAGTTCCGGGGTCTTAATTGGCTACGAGCAGTACTTC. Protein product: CASSSGVLIGYEQYF.

This chain connects TRBV7-8 to TRBJ2-7; 8 bases line up with TRBD2. The better agreement between TRBJ2-5 and the DNA end casts doubt on the J call. Looked up from germline, CDR1 is SGHVS and CDR2 is FQNEAQ. The CDR3 length is 14 residues. CDR3 coding DNA: TGTGCCAGCAGCACGGCGGGGGGCGCGGAGACCCAGTACTTC. As protein: CASSTAGGAETQYF.

This clonotype was seen more than once but under ten times. The chain links TRBV7-2 to TRBJ1-1; D is unresolved. This CDR3 contains 13 residues. Germline V gene lookup returns CDR1 SGHTA and CDR2 FQGNSA. Trimming shortened V by 6 bases and J by 9 bases, and 17 bases separated the two germline ends. This CDR3 is CASSFDLLSQAFF. The DNA for the CDR3 is TGTGCCAGCAGTTTCGACTTACTCTCTCAAGCTTTCTTT.

The table lists this clonotype with a few counts. The chain is built from TRBV7-9 and TRBJ2-5; 9 nucleotides line up with TRBD2. This CDR3 contains 14 residues. J gave up 4 bases and V 3 bases, and 3 bases lay outside the gene matches. CDR1 and CDR2 (germline): SEHNR, FQNEAQ (reference sequence). The DNA for the CDR3 is TGTGCCAGCAGCTTCGGGACTAGCCCAGAGACCCAGTACTTC. It specifies CASSFGTSPETQYF.

This chain connects TRBV11-2 to TRBJ1-2; 10 nucleotides line up with TRBD1. Germline assignment: CDR1 SGHAT and CDR2 FQNNGV. After removal of 5 bases from V and 3 bases from J, the junction contained 6 bases not matched to a gene. This CDR3 region has 15 residues. The CDR3, as DNA: TGTGCCAGCAGCCTCCAGACAGGGGGCTACTATGGCTACACCTTC. It codes for CASSLQTGGYYGYTF. Complete variable domain (other parts from reference TRBV11-2 and TRBJ1-2): EAGVAQSPRYKIIEKRQSVAFWCNPISGHATLYWYQQILGQGPKLLIQFQNNGVVDDSQLPKDRFSAERLKGVDSTLKIQPAKLEDSAVYLCASSLQTGGYYGYTFGSGTRLTVV.